These 22 T cell receptor beta chains came from one sample sequenced in a study of a mutant IDH1 vaccine in newly diagnosed glioma. Profiled with immunoSEQ multiplex PCR; TCRdb holds only in-frame clones, not every one. The repertoire consists of under 60,000 clones, with less than 85% occurring once and the leading ten covering around 4.9%. Described time point: week 47, end of study. Doses comprised 300 ug of mutant IDH1 20-mer peptide each, plus topical imiquimod. No antigen has been identified for these receptors. The sequencing here drew on PBMCs, taken from a glioma patient whose treatment included an IDH1 peptide vaccine. The origin of the receptors is a woman aged 40 to 55 with glioma. Some clones in this sample may be carry-over from other donors' samples.

CDR3 sequence: CASSYSPRVSNYGYTF. As DNA, the CDR3 is TGTGCCAGCAGTTACTCACCCAGGGTCTCTAACTATGGCTACACCTTC. The rearrangement joins TRBV6-5 to TRBJ1-2, with a possible D match to TRBD1 (5 bases). The V and J ends lost 0 bases and 0 bases respectively, with 11 bases between them. There are 16 residues in the CDR3. Germline CDR1 reads MNHEY; CDR2 reads SVGAGI.

CDR3 sequence: CASTRGGEYEQYF. The CDR3 region has the DNA TGTGCCAGCACCCGGGGGGGGGAATACGAGCAGTACTTC. This rearrangement joins TRBV6-5 to TRBJ2-7; TRBD2 aligns across 8 bases. Unmatched junction bases numbered 6, after V lost 7 bases and J lost 4 bases. This CDR3 contains 13 residues. Germline-derived CDR1 and CDR2 are MNHEY and SVGAGI.

Remarks on this clone: Germline and junction disagree at one end, which may indicate a read error. This chain connects TRBV6-1 to TRBJ2-7; D gene ambiguous. CDR1 MNHNS and CDR2 SASEGT come from the germline V gene. The CDR3 spans 15 residues. Written as DNA, the CDR3 is TGTGCCAGCTGTGACGACTCCTCACCTTACTACGAGCAGTACTTC. It is translated as CASCDDSSPYYEQYF.

J is TRBJ1-2 and V is TRBV19; D is perhaps TRBD1 (5 bases). The V gene's germline CDR1 is LNHDA and CDR2 SQIVND (reference sequence). The CDR3 covers 14 residues. V lost 3 bases and J 0 bases, leaving 8 bases between the germline ends. Here the CDR3 reads CASSIGGSNYGYTF. CDR3 DNA sequence: TGTGCCAGTAGTATTGGGGGTTCTAACTATGGCTACACCTTC.

CDR3 protein: CASSRLGVDQPQHF. The DNA for the CDR3 is TGTGCCAGCTCACGATTGGGGGTAGATCAGCCCCAGCATTTT. This chain connects TRBV18 to TRBJ1-5; D might be TRBD1 (5 bases). CDR1 is KGHSH and CDR2 is LQKENI in the germline V gene. V lost 4 bases and J lost 5, with 12 bases in between. This CDR3 contains 14 residues.

V is TRBV7-8 and J is TRBJ2-3, with 13 bases aligning to TRBD2. The CDR3 runs to 16 residues. Germline assignment: CDR1 SGHVS and CDR2 FQNEAQ. The V and J ends lost 2 bases and 3 bases, in that order; junction bases with no gene match: 2. The DNA for the CDR3 is TGTGCCAGCAGCTTAAGGGGACTAGCGGGGACAGATACGCAGTATTTT. Protein product: CASSLRGLAGTDTQYF.

The chain carries TRBV2 and TRBJ2-7; unclear D gene. Germline CDR1 is SNHLY and CDR2 is FYNNEI. The CDR3 is made up of 13 amino acids. Between the trimmed V and J ends, which lost 3 bases and 4 bases, there was a span of 10 bases. CDR3 in amino acids: CASSDSGNYEQYF. The CDR3 DNA reads TGTGCCAGCAGTGATTCTGGGAATTACGAGCAGTACTTC.

This clone was found once. The chain carries TRBV6-1 and TRBJ1-2; 8 bases match TRBD1. The germline gives CDR1 MNHNS, CDR2 SASEGT. V gave up 6 bases and J gave up 4 bases; unmatched junction bases: 7. This CDR3 spans 14 amino acids. For the CDR3, the DNA is TGTGCCAGCAGCGGACAGGGATTGGGCTATGGCTACACCTTC. Its protein is CASSGQGLGYGYTF.

The chain carries TRBV6-1 and TRBJ1-1; D possibly corresponds to TRBD1 (5 bases). Per germline, CDR1 MNHNS and CDR2 SASEGT. V was clipped by 7 bases and J by 7 bases, with 19 bases between them. The CDR3 has 14 residues. DNA of the CDR3: TGTGCCAGCATGATCAGGGCAGGCGAGGGTGAAGCTTTCTTT. Translated: CASMIRAGEGEAFF.

The J gene is TRBJ2-7, the V gene TRBV9; the D gene is possibly TRBD1 (7 bases). This CDR3 is built from 15 residues. From germline, CDR1 is SGDLS and CDR2 YYNGEE. V lost 0 bases and J lost 3, with 13 bases in between. CDR3 amino acids: CASSVGGQGGYEQYF. The CDR3 DNA follows: TGTGCCAGCAGCGTAGGTGGGCAGGGGGGCTACGAGCAGTACTTC.

The chain carries TRBV5-4 and TRBJ1-2, with 7 bases matching TRBD1. Looked up from germline, CDR1 is SGHNT and CDR2 is YYREEE (reference sequence). The CDR3 runs to 14 residues. With V trimmed by 5 bases and J by 3 bases, 7 bases remained unmatched. This chain's CDR3 is CASRGQEGYYGYTF. CDR3 in DNA: TGTGCCAGCAGAGGACAGGAGGGGTACTATGGCTACACCTTC.

The chain employs TRBV19 and TRBJ1-2; TRBD1 is a possible D gene (5 bases). CDR1 is LNHDA, CDR2 SQIVND, per germline (reference sequence). Trimming pared 6 bases from V and 8 bases from J, leaving 19 bases between. This CDR3 spans 14 amino acids. In nucleotides, the CDR3 is TGTGCCAGTAGCCCACCGGGACCTCTCTTCGGCTACACCTTC. This sequence encodes CASSPPGPLFGYTF.

This clone appeared a single time. The chain recombines TRBV7-2 with TRBJ1-1; D gene unclear. The V end was cut by 3 bases, the J end by 0 bases, with 8 bases between. In germline, CDR1 is SGHTA, CDR2 FQGNSA. The CDR3 runs 14 residues. This CDR3 reads CASSFGQMNTEAFF. CDR3 bases: TGTGCCAGCAGCTTCGGGCAGATGAACACTGAAGCTTTCTTT.

The chain is built from TRBV6-1 and TRBJ2-5, with 9 bases that match TRBD2. Germline CDR1 MNHNS, CDR2 SASEGT. The CDR3 totals 15 residues. The J segment lost 7 bases and the V segment lost 4 bases, leaving 10 bases of the junction unmatched. The CDR3 nucleotides read TGTGCCAGCAGTGGCCCTCAGCGGGGGGTCGCGACCCAGTACTTC. Residues: CASSGPQRGVATQYF.

This clone occurred a few times. V gene TRBV6-5 combines with J gene TRBJ2-2; D possibly corresponds to TRBD1 (5 bases). CDR1 and CDR2 from the germline V gene are MNHEY and SVGAGI. V lost 0 bases to trimming and J lost 4 bases, with 9 bases between them. The CDR3 has 15 amino acids. CDR3 nucleotides: TGTGCCAGCAGTTACTCCCAGGGATCCACCGGGGAGCTGTTTTTT. Translated: CASSYSQGSTGELFF.

The V call is TRBV6-5, the J call TRBJ1-4; no reliable D call. This CDR3 spans 13 amino acids. Trimming pared 6 bases from V and 5 bases from J, leaving 10 bases between. In germline, CDR1 is MNHEY, CDR2 SVGAGI. The CDR3 bases are TGTGCCAGCAGACTCGCCCCGAATGAAAAACTGTTTTTT. Amino acids: CASRLAPNEKLFF.

This chain uses TRBV29-1 with TRBJ2-2, with TRBD1 identical over 9 bases. This CDR3 is 14 amino acids long. With 6 bases clipped from V and 3 bases from J, the junction kept 5 bases outside the gene matches. Germline V gene sequence: CDR1 SQVTM, CDR2 ANQGSEA. The CDR3 spells CSVGTGTDTGELFF. CDR3 nucleotide sequence: TGCAGCGTGGGGACAGGGACCGACACCGGGGAGCTGTTTTTT.

Here the CDR3 reads CASSLDRVAGNTIYF. CDR3 coding DNA: TGCGCCAGCAGCTTGGACAGGGTTGCTGGAAACACCATATATTTT. V usage is TRBV5-1 and J usage is TRBJ1-3; possible D gene TRBD1, 6 bases. V lost 0 bases and J 2 bases, leaving 9 bases between the germline ends. This CDR3 has 15 residues. Germline V CDR1 and CDR2: SGHRS, YFSETQ.

CDR3 sequence: CAWRSGLAGHTQYF. The CDR3 nucleotides read TGTGCCTGGAGGTCTGGTCTAGCGGGGCATACGCAGTATTTT. The chain has TRBV30 and TRBJ2-3; 9 nucleotides line up with TRBD2. This CDR3 comprises 14 residues. The germline V gene has CDR1 GTSNPN and CDR2 SVGIG (reference sequence). The V gene end was trimmed by 3 bases and the J gene end by 7 bases; junction bases not matched to a gene: 8. Full variable domain (outside the CDR3, taken from reference TRBV30 and TRBJ2-3): SQTIHQWPATLVQPVGSPLSLECTVEGTSNPNLYWYRQAAGRGLQLLFYSVGIGQISSEVPQNLSASRPQDRQFILSSKKLLLSDSGFYLCAWRSGLAGHTQYFGPGTRLTVL.

This clone was recorded a few times. The same CDR3 is also encoded by other DNA sequences in this sample. The chain employs TRBV2 and TRBJ1-2; D unclear. Germline V gives CDR1 SNHLY, CDR2 FYNNEI. The V gene lost 2 bases and the J gene lost 4 bases, with 8 bases spanning the gap. This CDR3 region has 13 residues. This CDR3 reads CASSENSVYGYTF. DNA of the CDR3: TGTGCCAGCAGTGAAAACAGTGTCTATGGCTACACCTTC.

The CDR3, as DNA: TGTGCCAGCAGTCGACAGGGGGAGAACACCGGGGAGCTGTTTTTT. Its protein product is CASSRQGENTGELFF. This rearrangement joins TRBV6-4 to TRBJ2-2, with 9 bases identical to TRBD1. The trim removed 5 bases at V and 1 base at J, leaving 2 bases unmatched. The length of the CDR3 is 15 residues. Germline loops: CDR1 MRHNA, CDR2 SNTAGT.

The chain combines TRBV15 with TRBJ1-1; D is unresolved. The V end was cut by 0 bases, the J end by 6 bases, with 8 bases between. Looked up from germline, CDR1 is LNHNV and CDR2 is YYDKDF (reference sequence). CDR3 length equals 13 residues. CDR3 nucleotide sequence: TGTGCCACCAGCAGAGATTTGCTGCCTGAAGCTTTCTTT. This gives the protein CATSRDLLPEAFF.